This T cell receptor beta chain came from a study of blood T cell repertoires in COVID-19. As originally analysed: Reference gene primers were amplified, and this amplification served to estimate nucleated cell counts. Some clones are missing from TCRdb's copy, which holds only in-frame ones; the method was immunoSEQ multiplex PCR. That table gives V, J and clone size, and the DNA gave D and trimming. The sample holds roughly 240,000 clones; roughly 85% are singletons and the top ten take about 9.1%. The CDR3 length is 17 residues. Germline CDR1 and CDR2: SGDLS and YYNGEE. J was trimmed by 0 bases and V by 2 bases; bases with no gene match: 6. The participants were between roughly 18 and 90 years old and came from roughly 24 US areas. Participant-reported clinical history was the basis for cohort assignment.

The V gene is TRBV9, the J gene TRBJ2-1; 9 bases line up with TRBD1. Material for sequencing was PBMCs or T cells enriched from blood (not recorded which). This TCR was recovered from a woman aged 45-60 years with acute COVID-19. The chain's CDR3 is CASSVPRDRVSYNEQFF. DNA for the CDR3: TGTGCCAGCAGCGTCCCAAGGGACAGGGTCTCCTACAATGAGCAGTTCTTC.